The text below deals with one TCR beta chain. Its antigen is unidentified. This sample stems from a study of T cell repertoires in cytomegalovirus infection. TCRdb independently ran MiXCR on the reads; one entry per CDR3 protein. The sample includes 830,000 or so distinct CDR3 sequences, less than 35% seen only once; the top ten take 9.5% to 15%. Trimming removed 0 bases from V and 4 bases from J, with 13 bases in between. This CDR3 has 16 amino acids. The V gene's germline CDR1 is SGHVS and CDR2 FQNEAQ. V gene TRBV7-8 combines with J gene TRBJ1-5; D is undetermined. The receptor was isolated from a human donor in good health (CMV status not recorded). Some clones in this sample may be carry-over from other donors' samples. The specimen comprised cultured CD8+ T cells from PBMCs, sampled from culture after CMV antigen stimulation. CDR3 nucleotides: TGTGCCAGCAGCTTAGCGGTCCGGGTAGGGAATCAGCCCCAGCATTTT. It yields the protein CASSLAVRVGNQPQHF.